Listed below are T cell receptor beta chains from one sample, sequenced in a study of T cell repertoires in cytomegalovirus infection. One entry per CDR3 protein, called by TCRdb with MiXCR from the reads. The table lists around 440,000 distinct CDR3 sequences, 11% of them singletons. Sequencing was carried out using PBMCs. The receptors were sampled from a human donor in good health (CMV status not recorded). Some clones in this sample may be carry-over from other donors' samples. CDR3s include the opening cysteine and the closing phenylalanine or tryptophan. Fields, in order: clone size, J gene, CDR3 length, V gene, D gene, CDR3 protein, CDR3 DNA. The D gene is left open where the match is weak. Expanded clones get a size class; other rows say once, few or many, or leave the size out.

few | TRBJ2-3 | 14 | TRBV20-1 | NA | CSATLGTGADTQYF | TGCAGTGCTACCCTAGGGACCGGGGCAGATACGCAGTATTTT
many | TRBJ1-2 | 13 | TRBV6-5 | NA | CASSDEGPDGYTF | TGTGCCAGCAGCGACGAGGGTCCAGATGGCTACACCTTC
many | TRBJ1-3 | 15 | TRBV7-9 | TRBD1 | CASSSGTGARNTIYF | TGTGCCAGCAGCTCAGGGACAGGCGCCCGAAACACCATATATTTT
NA | TRBJ2-5 | 14 | TRBV11-2 | NA | CASTNRGKQETQYF | TGTGCCAGCACCAATAGGGGCAAACAAGAGACCCAGTACTTC
many | TRBJ2-1 | 16 | TRBV7-2 | TRBD2 | CASSSLGGAVYNEQFF | TGTGCCAGCAGCTCCCTCGGGGGGGCCGTCTACAATGAGCAGTTCTTC
NA | TRBJ2-1 | 17 | TRBV20-1 | TRBD2 | CSASGLAGGRSYNEQFF | TGCAGTGCTAGCGGACTAGCGGGGGGGCGCTCCTACAATGAGCAGTTCTTC
few | TRBJ2-1 | 13 | TRBV10-3 | NA | CAIMRDSNNEQFF | TGTGCCATCATGAGGGACTCCAACAATGAGCAGTTCTTC
NA | TRBJ2-1 | 15 | TRBV7-3 | NA | CASSLNGSPYNEQFF | TGTGCCAGCAGCTTAAACGGTTCTCCCTACAATGAGCAGTTCTTC
many | TRBJ1-2 | 13 | TRBV7-9 | NA | CASTRGGSQGYTF | TGTGCCAGCACCCGAGGCGGCTCGCAAGGCTACACCTTC
many | TRBJ2-7 | 12 | TRBV28 | NA | CASRLASYEQYF | TGTGCCAGCCGGCTGGCCTCCTACGAGCAGTACTTC
many | TRBJ2-1 | 13 | TRBV7-2 | NA | CASSRLRYNEQFF | TGTGCCAGCAGCCGCCTACGTTACAATGAGCAGTTCTTC
few | TRBJ1-3 | 14 | TRBV9 | NA | CASSAGQMRNTIYF | TGTGCCAGCAGCGCCGGGCAGATGAGAAACACCATATATTTT
many | TRBJ2-5 | 16 | TRBV5-6 | NA | CASSLSGVWNQETQYF | TGTGCCAGCAGCTTGTCTGGGGTATGGAACCAAGAGACCCAGTACTTC
few | TRBJ2-5 | 14 | TRBV7-9 | TRBD1 | CASSWGQGQETQYF | TGTGCCAGCAGCTGGGGACAGGGACAAGAGACCCAGTACTTC
many | TRBJ1-4 | 14 | TRBV5-8 | TRBD1 | CASSAGQGLGKLFF | TGTGCCAGCAGCGCGGGACAGGGATTGGGAAAACTGTTTTTT
many | TRBJ1-2 | 14 | TRBV7-2 | NA | CASSPPRENYGYTF | TGTGCCAGCAGCCCCCCCAGGGAGAACTATGGCTACACCTTC
NA | TRBJ2-3 | 14 | TRBV20-1 | NA | CSAKDSFNTDTQYF | TGCAGTGCTAAGGACTCTTTTAACACAGATACGCAGTATTTT
many | TRBJ1-2 | 13 | TRBV11-2 | NA | CASSRRDLYGYTF | TGTGCCAGCAGCCGCCGGGACCTCTATGGCTACACCTTC
many | TRBJ2-1 | 18 | TRBV5-1 | TRBD2 | CASQIAAGGLSSYNEQFF | TGCGCCAGCCAAATCGCGGCGGGGGGGCTAAGCTCCTACAATGAGCAGTTCTTC
many | TRBJ2-7 | 14 | TRBV27 | NA | CASSPRAGVDEQYF | TGTGCCAGCAGCCCGAGGGCAGGGGTCGACGAGCAGTACTTC
many | TRBJ1-2 | 16 | TRBV20-1 | NA | CSARDEIAASNYGYTF | TGCAGTGCTAGAGATGAGATAGCCGCTAGTAACTATGGCTACACCTTC
many | TRBJ2-3 | 13 | TRBV7-9 | NA | CASEGQSTDTQYF | TGTGCCAGCGAGGGCCAAAGCACAGATACGCAGTATTTT
NA | TRBJ2-1 | 13 | TRBV12-5 | TRBD2 | CASGLGLAAEQFF | TGTGCTAGTGGTTTGGGCCTAGCGGCTGAGCAGTTCTTC
many | TRBJ1-2 | 15 | TRBV19 | NA | CASTVSPGTNYGYTF | TGTGCCAGTACCGTCTCCCCCGGAACCAACTATGGCTACACCTTC
few | TRBJ2-2 | 16 | TRBV5-5 | TRBD2 | CASSPRDYPQGGELFF | TGTGCCAGCAGCCCAAGGGACTACCCCCAAGGGGGGGAGCTGTTTTTT
NA | TRBJ1-1 | 14 | TRBV30 | NA | CAWSVGGPNTEAFF | TGTGCCTGGAGTGTCGGCGGACCGAACACTGAAGCTTTCTTT
many | TRBJ2-7 | 15 | TRBV7-9 | TRBD2 | CASSQGLAEYYEQYF | TGTGCCAGCAGCCAGGGACTAGCGGAATACTACGAGCAGTACTTC
many | TRBJ2-2 | 17 | TRBV19 | TRBD1 | CASSTRGTGQFTGELFF | TGTGCCAGTAGTACCCGGGGGACAGGGCAATTCACCGGGGAGCTGTTTTTT
many | TRBJ2-3 | 16 | TRBV7-6 | NA | CASTRRGQPGTDTQYF | TGTGCCAGCACCCGGCGGGGACAGCCTGGCACAGATACGCAGTATTTT
few | TRBJ1-4 | 15 | TRBV30 | TRBD1 | CAWSVGTGEGEKLFF | TGTGCCTGGAGTGTTGGGACAGGGGAAGGTGAAAAACTGTTTTTT
NA | TRBJ2-5 | 13 | TRBV24-1 | NA | CATSRSGTETQYF | TGTGCCACCAGTCGTAGCGGTACGGAGACCCAGTACTTC
many | TRBJ1-1 | 14 | TRBV6-1 | NA | CASSVERVNTEAFF | TGTGCCAGCAGTGTGGAACGGGTAAACACTGAAGCTTTCTTT
NA | TRBJ2-1 | 14 | TRBV29-1 | NA | CSGRTDRIINEQFF | TGCAGCGGACGTACCGACAGGATTATCAATGAGCAGTTCTTC
few | TRBJ2-7 | 14 | TRBV5-1 | NA | CASSWGSKGNEQYF | TGCGCCAGCAGCTGGGGGTCCAAGGGCAACGAGCAGTACTTC
NA | TRBJ1-1 | 12 | TRBV5-1 | NA | CASSLGPGEAFF | TGCGCCAGCAGCTTGGGCCCGGGTGAAGCTTTCTTT
many | TRBJ2-6 | 13 | TRBV28 | NA | CASSFAQRHPLTF | TGTGCCAGCAGTTTCGCTCAACGTCACCCTTTGACTTTC
few | TRBJ2-3 | 11 | TRBV29-1 | NA | CSVTSTDTQYF | TGCAGCGTTACTAGCACAGATACGCAGTATTTT
NA | TRBJ2-5 | 14 | TRBV9 | TRBD1 | CASSVERGPGAQYF | TGTGCCAGCAGCGTAGAGAGGGGGCCCGGGGCCCAGTACTTC
few | TRBJ2-6 | 19 | TRBV10-3 | TRBD1 | CAISPGQGAGISGANVLTF | TGTGCCATCAGTCCGGGACAGGGGGCTGGGATCTCTGGGGCCAACGTCCTGACTTTC
many | TRBJ2-7 | 11 | TRBV6-6 | NA | CASSGHYEQYF | TGTGCCAGCAGTGGTCACTACGAGCAGTACTTC
many | TRBJ2-2 | 11 | TRBV6-1 | NA | CASRAGGGLFF | TGTGCCAGCAGGGCCGGGGGAGGGCTGTTTTTT